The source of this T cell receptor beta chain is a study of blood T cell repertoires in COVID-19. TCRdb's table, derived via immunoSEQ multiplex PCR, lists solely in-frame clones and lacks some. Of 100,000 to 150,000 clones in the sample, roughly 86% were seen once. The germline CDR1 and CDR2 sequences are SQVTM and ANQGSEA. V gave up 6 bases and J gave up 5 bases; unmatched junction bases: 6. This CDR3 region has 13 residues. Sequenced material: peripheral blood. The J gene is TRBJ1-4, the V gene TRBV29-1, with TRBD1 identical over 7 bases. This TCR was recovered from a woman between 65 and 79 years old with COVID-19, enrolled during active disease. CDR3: CSVSGTDNEKLFF. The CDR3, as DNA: TGCAGCGTCTCCGGGACAGACAATGAAAAACTGTTTTTT.